The 12 T cell receptor beta chains below come from one sample, sequenced in a study of T cell responses to AZD1222 COVID-19 vaccine. Profiled with immunoSEQ multiplex PCR; TCRdb holds only in-frame clones, not every one. The sample yields 50,000 to 70,000 clones, roughly 90% seen once. The sequencing here drew on peripheral blood, taken 28 days after the second AZD1222 dose. These receptors were collected from an adult who received the AZD1222 COVID-19 vaccine.

V gene TRBV9 combines with J gene TRBJ1-3, with TRBD1 matching over 9 bases. Trimming cost V 0 bases and J 3 bases; bases outside gene matches: 7. CDR3 length: 17 residues. CDR1 and CDR2 from the germline V gene are SGDLS and YYNGEE. The chain's CDR3 is CASSVGLRDRVGNTIYF. The CDR3 coding sequence is TGTGCCAGCAGCGTAGGGCTCCGGGACAGGGTTGGAAACACCATATATTTT.

This sequence joins TRBV16 and TRBJ1-5, with 7 bases fitting TRBD1. V was clipped by 4 bases and J by 4 bases; unmatched bases: 7. This CDR3 has 15 residues. Germline V gene sequence: CDR1 KGHSY, CDR2 FQNENV. This chain's CDR3 is CASSLGQVGNQPQHF. CDR3 sequence (DNA): TGTGCCAGCAGCCTAGGACAGGTAGGGAATCAGCCCCAGCATTTT. The full variable domain, rest sourced from reference TRBV16 and TRBJ1-5, is GEEVAQTPKHLVRGEGQKAKLYCAPIKGHSYVFWYQQVLKNEFKFLISFQNENVFDETGMPKERFSAKCLPNSPCSLEIQATKLEDSAVYFCASSLGQVGNQPQHFGDGTRLSIL.

The rearrangement joins TRBV9 to TRBJ2-3; 14 positions agree with TRBD2. Trimming took 4 bases from V and 3 from J; bases not matched to a gene: 16. Per germline, CDR1 SGDLS and CDR2 YYNGEE. CDR3 size: 20 residues. CDR3 in DNA: TGTGCCAGCAGCCAACCTTTTTCCGGGACTAGCGGGAGTAGGACAGATACGCAGTATTTT. It is translated as CASSQPFSGTSGSRTDTQYF.

The gene calls are TRBV19 and TRBJ2-7; D is unclear. Trimming cost V 10 bases and J 3 bases, with 13 bases left between them. CDR3 length equals 12 residues. Germline values: CDR1 LNHDA, CDR2 SQIVND (reference sequence). CDR3 in DNA: TGTGCCACCACGGGCAGGAACTACGAGCAGTACTTC. Translating it yields CATTGRNYEQYF. The full variable domain, with the rest looked up from reference TRBV19 and TRBJ2-7, is DGGITQSPKYLFRKEGQNVTLSCEQNLNHDAMYWYRQDPGQGLRLIYYSQIVNDFQKGDIAEGYSVSREKKESFPLTVTSAQKNPTAFYLCATTGRNYEQYFGPGTRLTVT.

The rearrangement joins TRBV19 to TRBJ1-5; D is possibly TRBD1 (5 bases). V dropped 6 bases and J dropped 0 bases, with 18 bases sitting between them. This CDR3 region has 17 residues. Germline lookup yields CDR1 LNHDA and CDR2 SQIVND (reference sequence). CDR3 sequence: CASSEPRVPYSNQPQHF. The CDR3 DNA reads TGTGCCAGTAGCGAGCCCAGGGTCCCGTATAGCAATCAGCCCCAGCATTTT.

The J gene is TRBJ1-2, the V gene TRBV5-4, with 7 positions matching TRBD1. V trimming: 5 bases; J trimming: 4 bases; junction bases outside the gene matches: 8. The CDR3 is 14 residues long. Germline V CDR1 and CDR2: SGHNT, YYREEE (reference sequence). Written as DNA, the CDR3 is TGTGCCAGCAGTTACAGGGGAGGTAGCTATGGCTACACCTTC. Protein sequence: CASSYRGGSYGYTF.

This chain links TRBV11-3 with TRBJ2-7; D is possibly TRBD2 (5 bases). Germline CDR1 is SGHNT and CDR2 is YENEEA. This CDR3 is 15 amino acids long. V was shortened by 2 bases and J by 3 bases, with 14 bases between the two germline ends. The CDR3 coding sequence is TGTGCCAGCAGCTTATTGGGCGGGTCAGGCTACGAGCAGTACTTC. Its translation is CASSLLGGSGYEQYF.

The rearrangement uses TRBV6-5 and TRBJ2-3; 8 positions agree with TRBD1. Germline assignment: CDR1 MNHEY and CDR2 SVGAGI. The CDR3 loop spans 14 amino acids. With V trimmed by 6 bases and J by 3 bases, 5 bases remained unmatched. The CDR3, as DNA: TGTGCCAGCAGCTTCAGGACAGGGACAGATACGCAGTATTTT. Translating gives CASSFRTGTDTQYF.

DNA for the CDR3: TGTGCCACCAGTGACTGGGGGACAGGAGGTGGCTACACCTTC. As protein: CATSDWGTGGGYTF. The chain carries TRBV24-1 and TRBJ1-2; the match to TRBD1 covers 8 bases. Germline V lookup: CDR1 KGHDR, CDR2 SFDVKD. Unmatched junction bases numbered 7, after V lost 4 bases and J lost 7 bases. The CDR3 extends over 14 amino acids.

This clone is large by share. V gene TRBV5-1 combines with J gene TRBJ1-1, with a tentative D call TRBD1 (6 bases). Trimming left V 4 bases short and J 1 base short, with 14 bases between. CDR1 is SGHRS, CDR2 YFSETQ, per germline. This CDR3 comprises 15 residues. The CDR3 sequence is CASSPERGTNTEAFF. The CDR3 DNA reads as TGCGCCAGCAGCCCCGAGAGGGGGACGAACACTGAAGCTTTCTTT.

The chain carries TRBV10-2 and TRBJ2-1, with 8 nucleotides matching TRBD2. The length of the CDR3 is 21 residues. V trimming: 4 bases; J trimming: 0 bases; junction bases outside the gene matches: 20. Germline V gene lookup returns CDR1 WSHSY and CDR2 SAAADI. CDR3 residues: CASSVMVSGRFDVGSYNEQFF. CDR3 nucleotides: TGCGCCAGCAGTGTAATGGTGAGCGGGAGATTCGACGTCGGCTCCTACAATGAGCAGTTCTTC.

The chain is built from TRBV7-8 and TRBJ2-2; D is uncertain. The CDR3 is 12 amino acids. Between the trimmed V and J ends, which lost 4 bases and 9 bases, there was a span of 9 bases. CDR1 and CDR2 from the germline V gene are SGHVS and FQNEAQ. The chain's CDR3 is CASSSVTRELFF. CDR3 nucleotide sequence: TGTGCCAGCAGCTCCGTGACCCGGGAGCTGTTTTTT.